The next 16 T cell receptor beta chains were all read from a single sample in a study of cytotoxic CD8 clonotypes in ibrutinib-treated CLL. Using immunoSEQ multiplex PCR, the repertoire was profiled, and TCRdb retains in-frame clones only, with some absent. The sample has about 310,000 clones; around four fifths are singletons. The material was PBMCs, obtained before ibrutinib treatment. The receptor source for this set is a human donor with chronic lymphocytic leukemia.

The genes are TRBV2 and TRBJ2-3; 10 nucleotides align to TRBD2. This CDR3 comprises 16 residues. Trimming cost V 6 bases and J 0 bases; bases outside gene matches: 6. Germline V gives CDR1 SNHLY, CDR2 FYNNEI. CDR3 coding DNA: TGTGCCAGCAGCCGACTAGCGGGCCCGAGCACAGATACGCAGTATTTT. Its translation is CASSRLAGPSTDTQYF. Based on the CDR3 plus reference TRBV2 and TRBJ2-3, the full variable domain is EPEVTQTPSHQVTQMGQEVILRCVPISNHLYFYWYRQILGQKVEFLVSFYNNEISEKSEIFDDQFSVERPDGSNFTLKIRSTKLEDSAMYFCASSRLAGPSTDTQYFGPGTRLTVL.

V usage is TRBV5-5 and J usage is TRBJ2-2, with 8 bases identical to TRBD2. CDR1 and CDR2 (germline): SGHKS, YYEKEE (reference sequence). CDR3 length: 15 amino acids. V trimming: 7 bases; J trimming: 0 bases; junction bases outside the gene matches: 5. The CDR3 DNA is TGTGCCAGCGTAATTAGCGGGACGAACACCGGGGAGCTGTTTTTT. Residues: CASVISGTNTGELFF.

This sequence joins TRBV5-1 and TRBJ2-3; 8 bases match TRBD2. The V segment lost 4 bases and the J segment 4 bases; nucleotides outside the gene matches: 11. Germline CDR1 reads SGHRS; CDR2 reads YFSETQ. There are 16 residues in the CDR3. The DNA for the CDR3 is TGCGCCAGCAGCCATCGAGCGGGAGAGGTTGCAGATACGCAGTATTTT. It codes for CASSHRAGEVADTQYF.

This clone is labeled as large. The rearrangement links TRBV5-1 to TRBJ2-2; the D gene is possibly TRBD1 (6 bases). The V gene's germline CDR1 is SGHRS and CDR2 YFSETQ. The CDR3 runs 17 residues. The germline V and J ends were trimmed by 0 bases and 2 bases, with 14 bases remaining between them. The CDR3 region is CASSLVLGGDNTGELFF. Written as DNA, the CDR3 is TGCGCCAGCAGCTTGGTTCTAGGGGGAGATAACACCGGGGAGCTGTTTTTT.

The CDR3 DNA reads as TGTGCCAGCAGCACCAGAGGGATGGGCAATGAGCAGTTCTTC. It yields the protein CASSTRGMGNEQFF. This chain joins TRBV9 and TRBJ2-1, with a tentative D call TRBD2 (5 bases). Trimming stripped 4 bases from V and 6 bases from J, with 14 bases between. This CDR3 comprises 14 residues. Germline loops: CDR1 SGDLS, CDR2 YYNGEE.

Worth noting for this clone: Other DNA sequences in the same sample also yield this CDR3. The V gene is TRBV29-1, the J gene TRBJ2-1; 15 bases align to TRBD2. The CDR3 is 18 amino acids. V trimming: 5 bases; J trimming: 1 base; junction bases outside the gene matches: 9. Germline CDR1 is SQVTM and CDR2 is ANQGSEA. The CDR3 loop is CSVSGLAGGGSSYNEQFF. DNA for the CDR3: TGCAGCGTTTCGGGACTAGCGGGAGGTGGGTCGTCCTACAATGAGCAGTTCTTC.

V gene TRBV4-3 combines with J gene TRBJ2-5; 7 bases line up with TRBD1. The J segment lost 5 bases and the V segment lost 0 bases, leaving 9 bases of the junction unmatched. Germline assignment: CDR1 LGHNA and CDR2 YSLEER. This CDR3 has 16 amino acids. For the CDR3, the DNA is TGCGCCAGCAGCCAAGATGACCGAAGGGGGCGTGAGACCCAGTACTTC. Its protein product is CASSQDDRRGRETQYF.

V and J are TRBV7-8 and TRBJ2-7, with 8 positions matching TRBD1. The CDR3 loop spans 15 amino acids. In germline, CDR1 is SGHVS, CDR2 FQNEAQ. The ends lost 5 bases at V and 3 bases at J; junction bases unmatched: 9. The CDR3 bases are TGTGCCAGCAGCCAACAACCCGGGACAGGCTACGAGCAGTACTTC. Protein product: CASSQQPGTGYEQYF.

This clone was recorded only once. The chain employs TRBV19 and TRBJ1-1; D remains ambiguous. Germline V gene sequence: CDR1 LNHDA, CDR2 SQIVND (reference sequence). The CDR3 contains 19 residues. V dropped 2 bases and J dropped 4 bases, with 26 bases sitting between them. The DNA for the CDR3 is TGTGCCAGTAGTATACTCCCCGTAGAGGGATTACTCTTTCGCACTGAAGCTTTCTTT. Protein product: CASSILPVEGLLFRTEAFF.

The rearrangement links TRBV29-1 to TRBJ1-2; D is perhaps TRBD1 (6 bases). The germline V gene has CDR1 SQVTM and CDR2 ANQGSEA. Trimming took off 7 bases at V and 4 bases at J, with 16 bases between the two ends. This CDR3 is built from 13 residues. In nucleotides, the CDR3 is TGCAGCGACCGGGACATCAGGTTCTATGGCTACACCTTC. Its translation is CSDRDIRFYGYTF. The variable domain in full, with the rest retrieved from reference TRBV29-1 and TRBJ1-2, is SAVISQKPSRDICQRGTSLTIQCQVDSQVTMMFWYRQQPGQSLTLIATANQGSEATYESGFVIDKFPISRPNLTFSTLTVSNMSPEDSSIYLCSDRDIRFYGYTFGSGTRLTVV.

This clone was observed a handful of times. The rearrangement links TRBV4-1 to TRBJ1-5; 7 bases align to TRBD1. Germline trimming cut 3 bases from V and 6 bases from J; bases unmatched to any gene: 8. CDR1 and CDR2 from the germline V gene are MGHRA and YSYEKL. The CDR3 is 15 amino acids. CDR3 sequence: CASSQTTGTLQPQHF. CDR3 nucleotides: TGCGCCAGCAGCCAGACGACAGGGACTCTTCAGCCCCAGCATTTT.

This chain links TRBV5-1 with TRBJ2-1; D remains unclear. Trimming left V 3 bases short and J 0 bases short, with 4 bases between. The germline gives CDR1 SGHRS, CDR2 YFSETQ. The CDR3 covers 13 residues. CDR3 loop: CASSSLSYNEQFF. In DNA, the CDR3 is TGCGCCAGCAGCTCGCTCTCCTACAATGAGCAGTTCTTC.

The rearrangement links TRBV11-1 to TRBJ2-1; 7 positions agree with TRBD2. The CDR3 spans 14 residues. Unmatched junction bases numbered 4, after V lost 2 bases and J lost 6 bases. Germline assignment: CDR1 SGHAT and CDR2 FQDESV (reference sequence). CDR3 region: CASSLRLAANEQFF. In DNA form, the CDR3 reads TGTGCCAGCAGCTTAAGGCTAGCGGCCAATGAGCAGTTCTTC.

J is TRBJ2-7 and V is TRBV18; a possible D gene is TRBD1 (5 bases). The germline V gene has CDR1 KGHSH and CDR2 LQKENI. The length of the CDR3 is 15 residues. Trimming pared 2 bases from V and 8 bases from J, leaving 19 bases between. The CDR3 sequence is CASSPDRTSSSQQYF. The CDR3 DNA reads TGTGCCAGCTCACCAGACAGAACCTCTTCCTCTCAGCAGTACTTC.

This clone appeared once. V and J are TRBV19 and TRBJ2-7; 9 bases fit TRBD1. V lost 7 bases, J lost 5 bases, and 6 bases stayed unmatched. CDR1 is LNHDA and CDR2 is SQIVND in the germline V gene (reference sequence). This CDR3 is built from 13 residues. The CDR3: CASKPQGADEQYF. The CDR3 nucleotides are TGTGCCAGTAAACCACAGGGGGCCGACGAGCAGTACTTC.

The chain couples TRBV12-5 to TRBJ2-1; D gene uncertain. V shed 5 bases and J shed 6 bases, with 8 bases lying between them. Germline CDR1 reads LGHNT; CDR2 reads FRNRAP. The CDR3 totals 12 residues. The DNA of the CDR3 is TGTGCTAGTGGTCTCCAATTCAATGAGCAGTTCTTC. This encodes CASGLQFNEQFF.